The rows below give T cell receptor beta chains drawn from one sample of a study of OX40 agonist ivuxolimab in advanced cancers. Assay: immunoSEQ multiplex PCR; the TCRdb copy retains only in-frame clones and omits some. The repertoire holds fewer than 70,000 clones, with less than 85% as singletons. The specimen was CD4+ or CD8+ T cells sorted from blood, collected in a trial of the OX40 agonist ivuxolimab. The receptors shown here come from an adult with an advanced solid tumor such as melanoma, head and neck, liver or kidney cancer. CDR3s include the opening cysteine and the closing phenylalanine or tryptophan. The D gene is left open where the match is weak. Only some rows state a clone size, as once, few, many or a class for expanded clones.

D	size	V	J	CDR3	DNA
NA	NA	TRBV4-3	TRBJ2-6	CASSQLGGGANVLTF	TGCGCCAGCAGCCAATTGGGGGGTGGGGCCAACGTCCTGACTTTC
TRBD1	NA	TRBV5-5	TRBJ1-4	CASTTGARDNEKLFF	TGTGCCAGCACCACAGGGGCGAGGGATAATGAAAAACTGTTTTTT
TRBD1	NA	TRBV9	TRBJ2-7	CASSVGITGARDRYEQYF	TGTGCCAGCAGCGTAGGAATCACAGGGGCGAGGGACAGATACGAGCAGTACTTC
NA	NA	TRBV28	TRBJ2-7	CASSPGPTTYEQYF	TGTGCCAGCAGCCCGGGTCCGACCACCTACGAGCAGTACTTC
NA	NA	TRBV10-3	TRBJ2-7	CAIRSSGSYEQYF	TGTGCCATCAGGTCTTCAGGGTCCTACGAGCAGTACTTC
TRBD1	NA	TRBV5-5	TRBJ2-1	CASSATGWSNEQFF	TGTGCCAGCAGCGCGACAGGGTGGTCGAATGAGCAGTTCTTC
NA	few	TRBV28	TRBJ1-2	CASRHSGPSWGYTF	TGTGCCAGCAGACATTCAGGGCCGTCTTGGGGCTACACCTTC
NA	NA	TRBV18	TRBJ2-2	CASSPRRGTNTGELFF	TGTGCCAGCTCCCCCAGGCGGGGTACTAACACCGGGGAGCTGTTTTTT
NA	few	TRBV30	TRBJ2-7	CAWTTVREQYF	TGTGCCTGGACTACGGTTCGTGAGCAGTACTTC
NA	NA	TRBV10-3	TRBJ2-1	CAISESEGPAGEQFF	TGTGCCATCAGTGAGTCCGAGGGCCCCGCGGGGGAGCAGTTCTTC
NA	NA	TRBV6-1	TRBJ2-4	CASSEEMLNIQYF	TGTGCCAGCAGTGAAGAGATGCTAAACATTCAGTACTTC
TRBD2	NA	TRBV6-5	TRBJ2-7	CASNRLAGSNEQYF	TGTGCCAGCAACCGACTAGCGGGGAGTAACGAGCAGTACTTC
NA	once	TRBV10-3	TRBJ1-2	CAISGDLSYGYTF	TGTGCCATCAGTGGCGACTTGTCCTATGGCTACACCTTC
NA	NA	TRBV5-6	TRBJ1-1	CASSLGHGVPFF	TGTGCCAGCAGCTTGGGACATGGGGTTCCTTTCTTT
NA	NA	TRBV2	TRBJ2-7	CASSYNDEQYF	TGTGCCAGCAGTTATAATGACGAGCAGTACTTC
NA	few	TRBV10-3	TRBJ1-5	CAISDSNQPQHF	TGTGCCATCAGTGATAGCAATCAGCCCCAGCATTTT
TRBD2	NA	TRBV27	TRBJ2-6	CASSSSGEGGQQSNNVLTF	TGTGCCAGCAGTTCCAGCGGGGAGGGAGGACAACAGAGTAACAACGTCCTGACTTTC
NA	once	TRBV28	TRBJ1-2	CASRIRVFGGYTF	TGTGCCAGCAGGATCAGGGTTTTTGGTGGCTACACCTTC